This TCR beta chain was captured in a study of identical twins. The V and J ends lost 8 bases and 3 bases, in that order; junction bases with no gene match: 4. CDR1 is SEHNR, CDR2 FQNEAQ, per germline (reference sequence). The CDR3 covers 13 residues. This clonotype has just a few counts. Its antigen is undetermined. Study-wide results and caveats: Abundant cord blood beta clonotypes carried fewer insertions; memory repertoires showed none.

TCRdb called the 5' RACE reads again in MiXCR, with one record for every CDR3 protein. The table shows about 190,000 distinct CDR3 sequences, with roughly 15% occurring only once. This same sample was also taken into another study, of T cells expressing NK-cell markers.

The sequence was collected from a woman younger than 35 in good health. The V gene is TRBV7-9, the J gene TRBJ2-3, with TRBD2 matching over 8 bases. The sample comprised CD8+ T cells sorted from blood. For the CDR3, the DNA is TGTGCCAGCCGCGGGGGGACGACAGATACGCAGTATTTT. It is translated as CASRGGTTDTQYF. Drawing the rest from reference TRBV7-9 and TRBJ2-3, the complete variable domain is DTGVSQNPRHKITKRGQNVTFRCDPISEHNRLYWYRQTLGQGPEFLTYFQNEAQLEKSRLLSDRFSAERPKGSFSTLEIQRTEQGDSAMYLCASRGGTTDTQYFGPGTRLTVL.